The following is a T cell receptor beta chain sequence with its context. The PCR used 60 Vbeta and 13 Jbeta primers. The method was immunoSEQ multiplex PCR; TCRdb's version includes in-frame clones alone and lacks a portion of them. The sample records 100,000 to 120,000 clones, approximately 74% being singletons. Trimming stripped 2 bases from V and 0 bases from J, with 10 bases between. This CDR3 region has 16 residues. Germline V gene sequence: CDR1 SGHDN, CDR2 FVKESK. The source of the sample is a study of cytomegalovirus exposure and HLA in healthy donors. The source of this sequence is a woman between 40 and 50 years old in good health and CMV-seropositive. Source material: PBMCs. V gene TRBV14 combines with J gene TRBJ2-2, with D perhaps matching TRBD2 (6 bases). The chain's CDR3 is CASSQTEGSNTGELFF. The CDR3, as DNA: TGTGCCAGCAGCCAAACGGAGGGATCGAACACCGGGGAGCTGTTTTTT.